These 9 T cell receptor beta chains originate from one sample sequenced in a study of blood T cell repertoires in COVID-19. The data were produced by immunoSEQ multiplex PCR, yet TCRdb's version contains in-frame clones alone and is incomplete. The sample has some 51,000 clones; about nine tenths are singletons. Sequenced material: peripheral blood. All receptors derive from a man aged 40-49 years with acute or convalescent COVID-19.

The V gene is TRBV6-2 or TRBV6-3, the J gene TRBJ2-7; 8 nucleotides align to TRBD2. V dropped 0 bases and J dropped 4; count of bases not matched to a gene: 5. The CDR3 sequence is 15 residues long. CDR1 MNHEY and CDR2 SVGEGT come from the germline V gene. The DNA of the CDR3 is TGTGCCAGCAGTTACTCGATAGCGGGAAGGTACGAGCAGTACTTC. It yields the protein CASSYSIAGRYEQYF.

This rearrangement joins TRBV6-5 to TRBJ1-2; no reliable D call. V was pared by 3 bases and J by 6 bases, with 11 bases between. CDR3 size: 13 residues. CDR1 is MNHEY and CDR2 is SVGAGI in the germline V gene. CDR3: CASSYGRVDGYTF. Written as DNA, the CDR3 is TGTGCCAGCAGTTATGGGAGGGTCGATGGCTACACCTTC.

This clone was seen once. This chain links TRBV11-2 with TRBJ2-7, with TRBD1 matching 9 bases. The CDR3 length is 14 residues. Trimming took 7 bases from V and 6 from J; bases not matched to a gene: 10. CDR1 is SGHAT and CDR2 is FQNNGV in the germline V gene. CDR3 nucleotides: TGTGCCAGCACAAAGCAGAGGGACAGGGCCGAGCAGTACTTC. It codes for CASTKQRDRAEQYF.

This chain connects TRBV13 to TRBJ2-7, with D unclear. The CDR3 has 14 amino acids. Per germline, CDR1 PRHDT and CDR2 FYEKMQ (reference sequence). V was trimmed by 1 base and J by 3 bases, leaving 10 bases between them. Written as DNA, the CDR3 is TGTGCCAGCAGCTTAGAACTCCCAAACTACGAGCAGTACTTC. It codes for CASSLELPNYEQYF.

Of note for this clone: At one boundary the junction diverges from the germline segment, which might be a read error. This chain uses TRBV19 with TRBJ2-3; 8 positions match TRBD2. The CDR3 has 15 amino acids. Per germline, CDR1 LNHDA and CDR2 SQIVND (reference sequence). The CDR3 sequence: CASRRTGGGTDTQYF. In DNA, the CDR3 is TGTGCTAGTAGGCGAACGGGAGGGGGCACAGATACGCAGTATTTT.

The chain carries TRBV11-2 and TRBJ2-7; D might be TRBD2 (6 bases). Germline V CDR1 and CDR2: SGHAT, FQNNGV. This CDR3 spans 16 amino acids. Trimming cost V 5 bases and J 0 bases, with 17 bases left between them. CDR3 nucleotide sequence: TGTGCCAGCAGCCGACGGGGGAAGGGAACCTCCTACGAGCAGTACTTC. It encodes CASSRRGKGTSYEQYF.

The J gene is TRBJ1-1, the V gene TRBV6-2 or TRBV6-3, with D unclear. The V gene's germline CDR1 is MNHEY and CDR2 SVGEGT. V was clipped by 5 bases and J by 1 base, with 11 bases between them. The CDR3 has 14 amino acids. CDR3 sequence (DNA): TGTGCCAGCAGTCCGCCATACAGGAACACTGAAGCTTTCTTT. Translation: CASSPPYRNTEAFF.

This clone was counted once. The V call is TRBV7-2, the J call TRBJ2-5; no firm D call. CDR3 size: 11 residues. From germline, CDR1 is SGHTA and CDR2 FQGNSA. Deletions cut 8 bases from V and 2 bases from J, with 6 bases between. The CDR3 region is CASSIQETQYF. The CDR3 bases are TGTGCCAGCTCTATTCAAGAGACCCAGTACTTC. Filled out from reference TRBV7-2 and TRBJ2-5, the complete variable domain reads GAGVSQSPSNKVTEKGKDVELRCDPISGHTALYWYRQSLGQGLEFLIYFQGNSAPDKSGLPSDRFSAERTGGSVSTLTIQRTQQEDSAVYLCASSIQETQYFGPGTRLLVL.

This sequence joins TRBV18 and TRBJ1-2; 8 nucleotides match TRBD1. Losses at the gene ends were 5 bases for V and 13 bases for J; bases not matched to a gene: 12. The CDR3 is 13 amino acids. CDR1 and CDR2 from the germline V gene are KGHSH and LQKENI. Here the CDR3 reads CASSAPGQAFCTF. CDR3 nucleotides: TGTGCCAGCTCAGCTCCGGGACAGGCTTTTTGCACCTTC.